The subject of this entry is one TCR beta chain. The target antigen is unknown. This sample is drawn from a study of CD8 T cells in ankylosing spondylitis. The CDR3 length is 16 residues. Trimming shortened V by 0 bases and J by 5 bases, and 16 bases separated the two germline ends. CDR1 and CDR2 from the germline V gene are GTSNPN and SVGIG (reference sequence). Study observations and caveats: Earlier authors reported some of these motif variants in reactive arthritis synovial fluid and blood. The study looked at matched synovial fluid samples from ankylosing spondylitis patients. Disease-linked clones were reported to be significantly enriched there.

Quantitative molecular-barcoded 5'-RACE generated the TCR beta libraries. TCRdb analysed the 5' RACE reads with MiXCR anew, one entry per CDR3 protein. The data contain under 120,000 distinct CDR3 sequences, 24% of them singletons. This chain uses TRBV30 with TRBJ2-2; weak D call: TRBD2 (5 bases). The specimen sequenced was synovial fluid, either unsorted or a sorted T cell fraction (not recorded which). The source of this sequence is a male donor with ankylosing spondylitis. CDR3 protein: CAWSVGVALGTGELFF. Written as DNA, the CDR3 is TGTGCCTGGAGTGTAGGTGTAGCGCTTGGGACCGGGGAGCTGTTTTTT.